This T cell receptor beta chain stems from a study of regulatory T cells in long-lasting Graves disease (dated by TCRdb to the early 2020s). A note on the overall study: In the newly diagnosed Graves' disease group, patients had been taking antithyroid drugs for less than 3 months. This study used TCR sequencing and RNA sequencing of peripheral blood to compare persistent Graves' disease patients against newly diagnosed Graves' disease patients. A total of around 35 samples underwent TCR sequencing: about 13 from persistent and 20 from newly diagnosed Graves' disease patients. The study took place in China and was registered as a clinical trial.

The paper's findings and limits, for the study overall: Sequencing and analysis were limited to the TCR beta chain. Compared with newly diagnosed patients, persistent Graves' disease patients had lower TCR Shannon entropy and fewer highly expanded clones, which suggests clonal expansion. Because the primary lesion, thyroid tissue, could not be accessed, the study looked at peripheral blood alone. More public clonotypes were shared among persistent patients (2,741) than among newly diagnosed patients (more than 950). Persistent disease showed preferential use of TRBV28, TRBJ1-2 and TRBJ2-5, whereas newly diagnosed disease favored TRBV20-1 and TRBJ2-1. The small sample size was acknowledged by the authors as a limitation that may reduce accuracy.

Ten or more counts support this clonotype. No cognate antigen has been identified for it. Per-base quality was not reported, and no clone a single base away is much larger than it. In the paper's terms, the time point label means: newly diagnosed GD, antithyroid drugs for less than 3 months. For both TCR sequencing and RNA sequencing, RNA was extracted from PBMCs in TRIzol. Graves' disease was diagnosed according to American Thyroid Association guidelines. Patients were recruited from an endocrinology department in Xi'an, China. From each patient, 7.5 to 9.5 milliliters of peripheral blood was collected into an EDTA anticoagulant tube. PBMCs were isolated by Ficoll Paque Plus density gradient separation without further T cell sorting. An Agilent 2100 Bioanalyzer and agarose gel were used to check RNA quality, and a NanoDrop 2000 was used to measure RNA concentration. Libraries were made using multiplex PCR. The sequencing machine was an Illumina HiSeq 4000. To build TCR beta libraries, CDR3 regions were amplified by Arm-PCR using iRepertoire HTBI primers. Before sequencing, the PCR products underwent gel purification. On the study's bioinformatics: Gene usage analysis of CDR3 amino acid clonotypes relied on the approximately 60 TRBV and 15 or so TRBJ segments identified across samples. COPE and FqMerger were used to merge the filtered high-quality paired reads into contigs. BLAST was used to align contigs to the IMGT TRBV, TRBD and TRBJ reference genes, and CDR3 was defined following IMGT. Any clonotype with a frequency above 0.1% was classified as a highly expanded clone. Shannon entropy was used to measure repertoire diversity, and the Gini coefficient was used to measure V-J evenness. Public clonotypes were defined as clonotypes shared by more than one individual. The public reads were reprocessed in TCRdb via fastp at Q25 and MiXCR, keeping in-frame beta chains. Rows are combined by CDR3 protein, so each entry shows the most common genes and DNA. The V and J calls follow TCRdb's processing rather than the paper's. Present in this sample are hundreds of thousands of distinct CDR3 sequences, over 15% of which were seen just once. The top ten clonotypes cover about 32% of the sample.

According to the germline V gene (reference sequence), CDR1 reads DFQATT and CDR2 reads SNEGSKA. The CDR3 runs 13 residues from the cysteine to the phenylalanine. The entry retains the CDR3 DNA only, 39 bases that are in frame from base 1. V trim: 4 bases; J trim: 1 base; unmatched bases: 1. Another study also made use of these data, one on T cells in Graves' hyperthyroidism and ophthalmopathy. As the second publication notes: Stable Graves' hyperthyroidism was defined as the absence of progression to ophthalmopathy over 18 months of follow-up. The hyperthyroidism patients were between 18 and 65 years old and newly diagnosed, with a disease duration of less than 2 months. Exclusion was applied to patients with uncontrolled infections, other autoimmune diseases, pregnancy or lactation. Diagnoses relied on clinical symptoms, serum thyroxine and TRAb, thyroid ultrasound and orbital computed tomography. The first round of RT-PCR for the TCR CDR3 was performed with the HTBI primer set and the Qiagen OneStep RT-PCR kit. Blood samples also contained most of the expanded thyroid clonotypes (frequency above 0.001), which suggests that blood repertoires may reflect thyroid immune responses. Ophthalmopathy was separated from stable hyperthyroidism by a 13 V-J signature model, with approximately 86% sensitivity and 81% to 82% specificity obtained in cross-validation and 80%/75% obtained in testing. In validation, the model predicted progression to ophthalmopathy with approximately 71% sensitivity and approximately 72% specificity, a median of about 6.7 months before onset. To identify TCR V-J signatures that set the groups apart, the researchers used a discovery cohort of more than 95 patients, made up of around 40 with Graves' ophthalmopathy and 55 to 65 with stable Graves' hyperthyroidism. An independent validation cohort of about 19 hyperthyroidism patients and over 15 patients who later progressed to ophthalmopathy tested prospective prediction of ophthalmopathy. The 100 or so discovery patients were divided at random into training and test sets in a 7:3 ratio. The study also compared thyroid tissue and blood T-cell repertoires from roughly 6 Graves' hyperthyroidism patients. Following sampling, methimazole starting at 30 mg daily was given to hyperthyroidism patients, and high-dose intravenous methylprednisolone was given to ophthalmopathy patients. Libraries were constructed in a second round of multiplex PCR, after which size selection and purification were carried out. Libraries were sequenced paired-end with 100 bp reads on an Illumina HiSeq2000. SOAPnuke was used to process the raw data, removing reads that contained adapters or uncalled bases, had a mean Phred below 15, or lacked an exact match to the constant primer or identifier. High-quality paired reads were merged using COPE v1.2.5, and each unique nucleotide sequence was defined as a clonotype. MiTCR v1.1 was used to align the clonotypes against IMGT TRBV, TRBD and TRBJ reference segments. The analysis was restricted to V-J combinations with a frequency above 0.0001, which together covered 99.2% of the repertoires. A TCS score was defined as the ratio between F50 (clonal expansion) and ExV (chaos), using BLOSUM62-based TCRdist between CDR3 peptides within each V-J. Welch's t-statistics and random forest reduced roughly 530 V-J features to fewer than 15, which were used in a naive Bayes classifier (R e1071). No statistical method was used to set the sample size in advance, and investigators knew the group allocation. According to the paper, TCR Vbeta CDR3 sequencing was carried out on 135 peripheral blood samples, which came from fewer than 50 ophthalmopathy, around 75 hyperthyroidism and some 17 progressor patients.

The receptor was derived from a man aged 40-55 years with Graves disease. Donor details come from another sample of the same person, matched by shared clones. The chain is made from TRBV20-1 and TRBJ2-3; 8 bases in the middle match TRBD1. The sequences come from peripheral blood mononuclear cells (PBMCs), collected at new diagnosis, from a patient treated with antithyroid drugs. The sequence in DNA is TGCAGTGCTATGGACAGGGGCACAGATACGCAGTATTTT. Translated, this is CSAMDRGTDTQYF.